The T cell receptor beta chain under discussion was sequenced for a study of blood T cell repertoires in COVID-19. The protocol was immunoSEQ multiplex PCR, while the TCRdb copy is restricted to in-frame clones and leaves out a portion. The sample contains 210,000 or so clones, around 80% of which appear only once. The CDR3 consists of 15 residues. With 4 bases clipped from V and 6 bases from J, the junction kept 9 bases outside the gene matches. Germline assignment: CDR1 MGHRA and CDR2 YSYEKL. The source of this sequence is a woman aged 40 to 50 with acute COVID-19. V gene TRBV4-1 combines with J gene TRBJ1-5, with TRBD1 matching 7 bases. The sequencing input was PBMCs or T cells enriched from blood (not recorded which). CDR3 DNA: TGCGCCAGCAGCCCGCAAGACAGGGTCCGTCAGCCCCAGCATTTT. Amino acids: CASSPQDRVRQPQHF.